The clone carrying this TCR beta chain was observed a handful of times. What it binds is unknown. These data are taken from a study of cytomegalovirus exposure and HLA in healthy donors. On the study more broadly: A preliminary data release comprised approximately 85 million unique TCRs obtained from HLA-typed donors. General study results and limits: It was likely that a cluster of highly shared sequence variants was a sequencing artifact.

The PCR made use of 60 Vbeta and 13 Jbeta primers. Per the authors' pipeline: The authors later counted around 80 million unique TCR beta chains, 8.5 million to 13 million of them shared. Assay used: immunoSEQ multiplex PCR; TCRdb lists only in-frame clones, some missing. V and J calls and clone size are given by that table; D and trimming were obtained from the DNA. This table has around 100,000 clones, 74% appearing once. Germline assignment: CDR1 SGHRS and CDR2 YFSETQ. Losses at the gene ends were 4 bases for V and 5 bases for J; bases not matched to a gene: 12. The CDR3 consists of 16 residues. Material for sequencing was PBMCs. The rearrangement joins TRBV5-1 to TRBJ1-5; 7 bases agree with TRBD1. This TCR was recovered from a man aged 45-60 years in good health and CMV-seropositive. This chain's CDR3 is CASSADPTGIDQPQHF. CDR3 nucleotides: TGCGCCAGCAGCGCCGACCCGACAGGGATCGATCAGCCCCAGCATTTT.